This is a list of T cell receptor beta chains from one sample in a study of siplizumab effects on memory and regulatory T cells. Sequenced by immunoSEQ multiplex PCR; TCRdb stores in-frame clones only, minus some. The data hold about 97,000 clones, with 92% observed a single time. The sequenced sample consisted of CD4+ T cells sorted from blood. These receptors were taken from a human donor in good health. Each CDR3 is given with its conserved first and last residue. Only part of the rows carry a size: once, few, many, or a class if the clone is expanded.

J gene,V gene,clone size,CDR3 length,CDR3 protein
TRBJ2-2,TRBV18,NA,15,CASSPGRGQAGELFF
TRBJ2-2,TRBV6-4,NA,15,CASSADPINTGELFF
TRBJ2-7,TRBV4-1,NA,15,CASSPQTSGAHEQYF
TRBJ1-1,TRBV2,once,15,CASSPRRGADTEAFF
TRBJ1-1,TRBV7-2,NA,13,CASSLEYDTEAFF
TRBJ1-3,TRBV2,NA,13,CASNEILGGTIYF
TRBJ1-1,TRBV5-1,NA,14,CASSLDSLNTEAFF
TRBJ2-1,TRBV28,NA,15,CASRKTGGVMNEQFF
TRBJ2-5,TRBV10-3,NA,16,CAISAQGGRGQETQYF
TRBJ2-5,TRBV5-1,NA,14,CASSDGLAWETQYF
TRBJ2-3,TRBV7-3,NA,13,CASSQDRVDTQYF
TRBJ2-2,TRBV7-3,NA,14,CASPPRWNTGELFF
TRBJ1-4,TRBV18,NA,15,CASSQSASPNEKLFF
TRBJ1-2,TRBV14,NA,19,CASSQGAGFIDRANYGYTF
TRBJ2-2,TRBV5-1,NA,13,CASQSGDTGELFF
TRBJ1-1,TRBV7-2,NA,13,CASSPEGATEAFF
TRBJ2-3,TRBV6-1,NA,15,CASSERRWDTDTQYF
TRBJ1-5,TRBV7-8,NA,14,CASSFYPGNQPQHF
TRBJ2-3,TRBV9,NA,18,CASSVPQGLADSTDTQYF
TRBJ2-2,TRBV7-9,NA,13,CASSLVGGGELFF
TRBJ2-1,TRBV6-1,NA,13,CASDRGNYNEQFF
TRBJ2-2,TRBV7-3,NA,16,CASSFQAGVSGGELFF
TRBJ2-3,TRBV4-1,NA,18,CASSPSQRLASSTDTQYF
TRBJ2-3,TRBV5-1,NA,14,CASSLTVLVDTQYF
TRBJ1-1,TRBV6-5,NA,14,CASSDDRGITEAFF
TRBJ1-1,TRBV27,NA,14,CASSINAGVTEAFF
TRBJ2-5,TRBV28,NA,13,CASSFRIRETQYF
TRBJ2-1,TRBV5-1,NA,16,CASSLVLATSYNEQFF
TRBJ1-5,TRBV2,NA,15,CATKEGGRSNQPQHF
TRBJ2-5,TRBV27,NA,14,CASSFASGRETQYF
TRBJ2-5,TRBV5-1,NA,15,CASSAGGVGVETQYF
TRBJ2-7,TRBV7-2,NA,16,CASSPLIAGSSYEQYF
TRBJ1-2,TRBV5-1,NA,13,CASSLGQNYGYTF
TRBJ1-3,TRBV30,NA,11,CAWSVGNTIYF
TRBJ2-3,TRBV19,NA,13,CASRRIGTDTQYF
TRBJ2-7,TRBV7-2,NA,16,CASSLGPTGPLGEQYF
TRBJ1-1,TRBV10-3,NA,13,CAQTGGRETEAFF
TRBJ2-1,TRBV4-1,once,17,CASSLASGRKSYNEQFF
TRBJ1-3,TRBV30,NA,16,CAWSGQGTISGNTIYF
TRBJ2-1,TRBV27,NA,17,CASSPRGGSLSSNEQFF
TRBJ1-1,TRBV7-9,NA,18,CASSLADFYGDMNTEAFF
TRBJ2-1,TRBV5-6,NA,16,CASSLYGARVYNEQFF
TRBJ1-3,TRBV6-1,NA,14,CASKLQASGNTIYF
TRBJ2-1,TRBV9,NA,14,CASSVEISLNEQFF
TRBJ2-7,TRBV29-1,NA,13,CSVETGTPGERYF
TRBJ2-6,TRBV5-1,NA,17,CASSLEADSSGANVLTF
TRBJ1-4,TRBV27,NA,14,CASSGTALNEKLFF
TRBJ1-1,TRBV7-3,NA,13,CASSLTRNTEAFF
TRBJ1-1,TRBV28,once,14,CASSSQGRSTEAFF
TRBJ1-1,TRBV6-5,NA,14,CASSYGVLNTEAFF
TRBJ1-5,TRBV5-1,once,14,CASSIGQGVGSQHF
TRBJ2-3,TRBV5-1,NA,22,CASSKEFLRLRWERSLLDTQYF
TRBJ1-2,TRBV7-9,NA,16,CATSSVKTGTTYGYTF
TRBJ1-1,TRBV7-9,NA,16,CASSLSGQGAYTEAFF